This is a list of T cell receptor beta chains from one sample in a study of STAT5B mutations in CD4+ large granular lymphocyte leukemia. TCRdb's copy holds only in-frame clones and misses some; the assay was immunoSEQ multiplex PCR. Among roughly 46,000 clones listed, about 80% were seen once. The specimen sequenced was CD4+ T cells from blood buffy coats. These receptors were obtained from a human donor in good health. Each CDR3 is given with its conserved first and last residue. Fields, in order: clone size, J gene, V gene, CDR3 protein. Only part of the rows carry a size: once, few, many, or a class if the clone is expanded.

NA	TRBJ1-2	TRBV5-1	CASSFTGDYGYTF
NA	TRBJ2-7	TRBV29-1	CSVGTRGTYEQYF
NA	TRBJ2-7	TRBV2	CASRGDRNYSYEQYF
NA	TRBJ2-1	TRBV5-1	CASSFTGQADSLGQFF
NA	TRBJ2-5	TRBV6-5	CASSSGQGLKTQYF
NA	TRBJ2-5	TRBV7-9	CASSLGTSGGRETQYF
NA	TRBJ1-2	TRBV19	CASRLQVNYGYTF
few	TRBJ1-2	TRBV18	CASSPSLNDGYTF
NA	TRBJ1-2	TRBV6-1	CASSEAGGSYGYTF
NA	TRBJ1-4	TRBV7-7	CASLHPDRGAEKLFF
NA	TRBJ1-2	TRBV5-6	CASTAGVNYGYTF
NA	TRBJ2-5	TRBV7-7	CASSLGPGGQETQYF
once	TRBJ1-2	TRBV18	CASSPTSGQQFYGYTF
NA	TRBJ2-7	TRBV19	CASSRRDRFYEQYF
NA	TRBJ1-2	TRBV7-8	CASSLVGPGPSGYTF
NA	TRBJ1-1	TRBV5-5	CASSFDRLTEAFF
NA	TRBJ1-2	TRBV11-1	CASSVNPGGDNYGYTF
once	TRBJ2-7	TRBV28	CASSYLGYGSSYEQYF
few	TRBJ1-2	TRBV19	CASSPDRGQGGYTF
few	TRBJ2-7	TRBV14	CASSFEMASEQYF
once	TRBJ2-3	TRBV18	CASSPSMALIQFTLTDTQYF
NA	TRBJ2-5	TRBV5-5	CASSFGGEETQYF
NA	TRBJ2-3	TRBV29-1	CSVPNSPENTQYF
NA	TRBJ2-3	TRBV13	CASRSPLAPTDTQYF
NA	TRBJ1-1	TRBV30	CAWARVNTEAFF
NA	TRBJ2-5	TRBV10-1	CASSRSGQETQYF
NA	TRBJ1-4	TRBV7-6	CASSLTGTTNEKLFF
NA	TRBJ2-7	TRBV7-9	CASSLEGQGAYEQYF
NA	TRBJ2-7	TRBV7-3	CASSLDGTSWGEQYF